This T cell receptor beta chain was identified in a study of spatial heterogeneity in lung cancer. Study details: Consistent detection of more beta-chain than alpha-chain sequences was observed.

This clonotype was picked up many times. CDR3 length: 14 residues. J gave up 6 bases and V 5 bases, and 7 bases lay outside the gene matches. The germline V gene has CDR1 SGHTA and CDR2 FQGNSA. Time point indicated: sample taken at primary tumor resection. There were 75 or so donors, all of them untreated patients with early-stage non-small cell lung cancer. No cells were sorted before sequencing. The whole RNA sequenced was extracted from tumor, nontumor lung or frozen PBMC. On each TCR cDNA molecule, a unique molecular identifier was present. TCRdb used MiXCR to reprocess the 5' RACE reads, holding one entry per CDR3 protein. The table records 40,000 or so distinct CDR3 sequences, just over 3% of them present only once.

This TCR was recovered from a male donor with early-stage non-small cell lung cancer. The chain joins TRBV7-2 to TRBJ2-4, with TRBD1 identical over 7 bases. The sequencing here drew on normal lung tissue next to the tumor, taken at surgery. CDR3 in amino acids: CASSADRAANIQYF. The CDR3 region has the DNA TGTGCCAGCAGCGCCGACAGGGCTGCAAACATTCAGTACTTC.